These T cell receptor beta chains were read from a single sample in a study of cytomegalovirus exposure and HLA in healthy donors. Sequencing used immunoSEQ multiplex PCR; TCRdb keeps in-frame clones, though not all of them. The sample lists about 250,000 clones, over 75% seen once, with more than 10% in the top ten. Input material: PBMCs. The receptor source for this set is a man aged 18 to 35 in good health and CMV-seropositive. Each CDR3 is given with its conserved first and last residue. The order of the fields is CDR3 length, clone size, D gene, J gene, V gene, CDR3 DNA, CDR3 protein. A D gene is named only where the DNA matches it firmly. Some rows have no size entry. The others give once, few or many, or a class for an expanded clone.

15 NA NA TRBJ2-7 TRBV28 TGTGCCAGCAGCTCAACCGGAGACGGATCCTACGAGCAGTACTTC CASSSTGDGSYEQYF
14 NA TRBD2 TRBJ2-5 TRBV5-6 TGTGCCAGCAGCGTCGGACTAGCCTACGAGACCCAGTACTTC CASSVGLAYETQYF
14 NA TRBD1 TRBJ1-2 TRBV6-1 TGTGCCAGCAGTGAAGAACAGGGGACAGTGGGCTACACCTTC CASSEEQGTVGYTF
11 NA NA TRBJ1-1 TRBV20-1 TGCAGTGCCCCAGAGGGTCGTGAAGCTTTCTTT CSAPEGREAFF
14 NA NA TRBJ2-5 TRBV7-6 TGTGCCAGCAGCCCCGGGACCACTCAAGAGACCCAGTACTTC CASSPGTTQETQYF
15 NA TRBD2 TRBJ2-1 TRBV5-1 TGCGCCAGCAGCCGCGCACTAGCGGGTCGGGGTGAGCAGTTCTTC CASSRALAGRGEQFF
15 NA NA TRBJ1-1 TRBV30 TGTGCCTGGATGGCGGGGGGAGGACCATATAATGAAGCTTTCTTT CAWMAGGGPYNEAFF
14 NA NA TRBJ1-1 TRBV5-4 TGTGCCAGCAGCGGAAGGGGGTCGGACACTGAAGCTTTCTTT CASSGRGSDTEAFF
13 NA NA TRBJ1-2 TRBV5-8 TGTGCCAGCAGCTTGGTTCAGGGTGGAGGCTACACCTTC CASSLVQGGGYTF
13 NA NA TRBJ1-5 TRBV2 TGTGCCAGCGGCCAGGGGATTAATCAGCCCCAGCATTTT CASGQGINQPQHF
15 NA NA TRBJ2-1 TRBV4-2 TGTGCCAGCAGCCAAGGCCCTACAGGGGACTATGAGCAGTTCTTC CASSQGPTGDYEQFF
15 NA TRBD2 TRBJ2-7 TRBV5-1 TGCGCCAGCAGCTCCTTGACTAGCGGGAGACACGAGCAGTACTTC CASSSLTSGRHEQYF
14 NA TRBD1 TRBJ1-4 TRBV6-1 TGTGCCAGCAGGCGGGACAGGGGAAATGAAAAACTGTTTTTT CASRRDRGNEKLFF
13 few NA TRBJ1-1 TRBV7-2 TGTGCCAGCAGCTTCGGCTTGAACACTGAAGCTTTCTTT CASSFGLNTEAFF
15 NA NA TRBJ1-2 TRBV27 TGTGCCAGCAGTTTGATTCCTACAGGTTCGGGTGGCTACACCTTC CASSLIPTGSGGYTF
15 NA NA TRBJ2-2 TRBV29-1 TGCAGCGTCACTGTGGCCACTAGCTTTACCGGGGAGCTGTTTTTT CSVTVATSFTGELFF
16 NA TRBD1 TRBJ1-3 TRBV27 TGTGCCAGCAGCCGAATAGGGACAGGGATCGGAAACACCATATATTTT CASSRIGTGIGNTIYF
15 few NA TRBJ1-3 TRBV5-5 TGTGCCAGCAGCTTGGGAGGGAACTCTGGAAACACCATATATTTT CASSLGGNSGNTIYF
14 NA TRBD2 TRBJ2-3 TRBV7-9 TGTGCCAGCAGCGGGACTAGCTCGTCAGATACGCAGTATTTT CASSGTSSSDTQYF
13 NA TRBD2 TRBJ2-1 TRBV29-1 TGCAGCGTAGCAGAGGGACTAGCGGGGAAGAAGTTCTTC CSVAEGLAGKKFF
15 NA TRBD1 TRBJ1-1 TRBV10-3 TGTGCCATCAGTAACCGGGGACAGTTGAACACTGAAGCTTTCTTT CAISNRGQLNTEAFF
14 NA NA TRBJ2-7 TRBV7-9 TGTGCCAGCAGCCGCCGGGACGGCGGCTACGAGCAGTACTTC CASSRRDGGYEQYF
13 NA NA TRBJ2-2 TRBV11-3 TGTGCCAGCAGCTTCCAGTCGGGCGGGGAGCTGTTTTTT CASSFQSGGELFF
11 once NA TRBJ2-5 TRBV5-1 TGCGCCAGCCGGGGATCGGAGACCCAGTACTTC CASRGSETQYF
13 few NA TRBJ1-5 TRBV18 TGTGCCAGCTCACCGAGTAGCAATCAGCCCCAGCATTTT CASSPSSNQPQHF
12 NA TRBD1 TRBJ2-7 TRBV29-1 TGCAGCGTTGGGGACAGGGGGCACGAGCAGTACTTC CSVGDRGHEQYF
17 NA TRBD1 TRBJ2-1 TRBV11-2 TGTGCCAGCAGCTTAAAGTTAACAGGGGCGGGCTACAATGAGCAGTTCTTC CASSLKLTGAGYNEQFF
17 NA TRBD2 TRBJ2-3 TRBV27 TGTGCCAGCAGTTTCCTTCCCAAGCGGGAGGGCTGGGATACGCAGTATTTT CASSFLPKREGWDTQYF
16 NA TRBD2 TRBJ2-1 TRBV29-1 TGCAGCGTTGAAGGACTAGCGGGACTCTCCTACAATGAGCAGTTCTTC CSVEGLAGLSYNEQFF
13 NA NA TRBJ2-1 TRBV5-1 TGCGCCAGCTCCCCGACTCTGCCGGGTGGGCAGTTCTTC CASSPTLPGGQFF
14 NA NA TRBJ1-5 TRBV28 TGTGCCAGCAGTTTATTCGCGGGAAATCAGCCCCAGCATTTT CASSLFAGNQPQHF
17 NA TRBD2 TRBJ2-3 TRBV13 TGTGCCAGCAGCTTAGGCAGAGGACTAGCGACCACAGATACGCAGTATTTT CASSLGRGLATTDTQYF
13 NA NA TRBJ2-7 TRBV14 TGTGCCAGCAGCCAAGATAATCGCGGGATCAAGTACTTC CASSQDNRGIKYF
14 NA TRBD1 TRBJ1-5 TRBV19 TGTGCCAGTACCGTCGACAGGGGGCTTCAGCCCCAGCATTTT CASTVDRGLQPQHF
16 NA NA TRBJ2-2 TRBV5-1 TGCGCCAGCAGCCAATTGGTAGGGGGGCGAGGCGGGGAGCTGTTTTTT CASSQLVGGRGGELFF
17 NA TRBD2 TRBJ2-1 TRBV28 TGTGCCAGCAGGCCCGCTGCGGGAGGAAGCTCCTACAATGAGCAGTTCTTC CASRPAAGGSSYNEQFF
12 NA NA TRBJ2-1 TRBV5-5 TGTGCCAGCAGCTTGGGAGGCAATGAGCAGTTCTTC CASSLGGNEQFF
15 NA NA TRBJ2-6 TRBV19 TGTGCCAGTAGTATTGGGAACTCTGGGGCCAACGTCCTGACTTTC CASSIGNSGANVLTF
14 once NA TRBJ1-5 TRBV27 TGTGCCAGCAGTTTAGCAGGGGCGGTTCAGCCCCAGCATTTT CASSLAGAVQPQHF
16 NA NA TRBJ2-7 TRBV4-3 TGCGCCAGCAGCCAAGAATGGGACGGCGCTTTCTACGAGCAGTACTTC CASSQEWDGAFYEQYF
14 few NA TRBJ1-1 TRBV5-1 TGCGCCAGCAGCATGGACAGTCAGAACACTGAAGCTTTCTTT CASSMDSQNTEAFF
15 NA TRBD2 TRBJ2-5 TRBV5-4 TGTGCCAGCAGCTCGGGACTAGCGGGAGAAGAGACCCAGTACTTC CASSSGLAGEETQYF
15 NA NA TRBJ2-1 TRBV18 TGTGCCAGCTCTCCAGCGGCAGGGTTTTACAATGAGCAGTTCTTC CASSPAAGFYNEQFF
15 NA TRBD2 TRBJ2-1 TRBV5-1 TGCGCCAGCAGCTTGGGTAGCGGGAGCTTTAATGAGCAGTTCTTC CASSLGSGSFNEQFF
14 once NA TRBJ2-7 TRBV29-1 TGCAGCGTTAGCCTGGGTGGGCCGGTAGACGAGCAGTACTTC CSVSLGGPVDEQYF
16 NA TRBD2 TRBJ2-2 TRBV5-4 TGTGCCAGCAGGGCGGGTGCGGGAGGCGACACCGGGGAGCTGTTTTTT CASRAGAGGDTGELFF
14 NA NA TRBJ2-3 TRBV28 TGTGCCAGCAGTCATAGACAGGGCACAGATACGCAGTATTTT CASSHRQGTDTQYF
17 NA NA TRBJ1-3 TRBV4-2 TGTGCCAGCAGCCAAGATCAAGGGGGGCACTCTGGAAACACCATATATTTT CASSQDQGGHSGNTIYF
16 NA NA TRBJ2-3 TRBV9 TGTGCCAGCAGCGTAGAGTGGGGAGGGGGCGGAAATACGCAGTATTTT CASSVEWGGGGNTQYF
16 NA TRBD2 TRBJ2-7 TRBV7-2 TGTGCCAGCAGCCCTCGGTCGACTAGCGGGGATTACGAGCAGTACTTC CASSPRSTSGDYEQYF
14 NA NA TRBJ2-3 TRBV30 TGTGCCTGGGTCTCAACGCTTGTTGGGAATACGCAGTATTTT CAWVSTLVGNTQYF
13 NA TRBD1 TRBJ2-7 TRBV2 TGTGCCAGCAGTGTAACACAGGGGTACGAGCAGTACTTC CASSVTQGYEQYF